These T cell receptor beta chains were read from a single sample in a study of blood T cell repertoires in COVID-19. Only in-frame clones appear in the TCRdb table, and some are missing; sequencing was by immunoSEQ multiplex PCR. The sample comprises 240,000 or so clones, roughly 90% of which are singletons, and roughly 0.8% rests with the top ten. Material for sequencing was peripheral blood. The receptors were gathered from a woman in her 30s with acute or convalescent COVID-19. Both conserved end residues are part of each CDR3. Each record gives: CDR3 protein, V gene, J gene, D gene, CDR3 length. D genes are given only for firm matches.

CASSLYALGAALDTEAFF	TRBV27	TRBJ1-1	.	18
CASSFGSLQPQHF	TRBV7-9	TRBJ1-5	.	13
CASSLGGGGGTEAFF	TRBV4-1	TRBJ1-1	.	15
CASSPADSSYSLSYEQYF	TRBV7-6	TRBJ2-7	.	18
CASSYFANTGELFF	TRBV6-5	TRBJ2-2	.	14
CASSSRFTDTQYF	TRBV7-2	TRBJ2-3	.	13
CASSQDFGNQPQHF	TRBV4-1	TRBJ1-5	.	14
CASSMRGQGKGKNIQYF	TRBV19	TRBJ2-4	TRBD1	17
CAIRSGTSGMGQISEQYF	TRBV10-3	TRBJ2-7	TRBD2	18
CASRRDRDSGNTIYF	TRBV2	TRBJ1-3	TRBD1	15
CASSLGGGYQETQYF	TRBV7-3	TRBJ2-5	TRBD2	15
CASSQVLDSGAYSNQPQHF	TRBV4-2	TRBJ1-5	.	19
CASRGQGAAFYQPQHF	TRBV2	TRBJ1-5	TRBD1	16
CASSSDILTSSYNEQFF	TRBV7-9	TRBJ2-1	.	17
CASSFQGSRGYTF	TRBV7-9	TRBJ1-2	.	13
CASSPRLAGTPNTGELFF	TRBV5-1	TRBJ2-2	TRBD2	18
CASSSDWTGDLAKNIQYF	TRBV5-1	TRBJ2-4	TRBD1	18
CASSDIAGFVEKLFF	TRBV25-1	TRBJ1-4	.	15
CASSLGLNTGELFF	TRBV7-9	TRBJ2-2	.	14
CASSPPGHLNSPLHF	TRBV18	TRBJ1-6	.	15
CASSLVATGGGYTF	TRBV5-6	TRBJ1-2	TRBD1	14
CASSYGQGDYGYTF	TRBV6-5	TRBJ1-2	TRBD1	14
CASSVVGLAGLSSYNEQFF	TRBV9	TRBJ2-1	TRBD2	19
CASSLEFGTGYNSPLHF	TRBV5-1	TRBJ1-6	TRBD1	17
CASKRTSGTGTGELFF	TRBV14	TRBJ2-2	TRBD2	16
CASSIDPTGVQSYEQYF	TRBV19	TRBJ2-7	TRBD1	17
CASSLGLGVDEQYF	TRBV5-1	TRBJ2-7	.	14
CASSGRLGTDGYEQYF	TRBV5-1	TRBJ2-7	.	16
CSVPSGRNTGELFF	TRBV29-1	TRBJ2-2	.	14
CASSLTTSASYEQYF	TRBV5-1	TRBJ2-7	TRBD2	15
CASSLRMNTEAFF	TRBV5-6	TRBJ1-1	.	13
CASSPLRMTTGTDGYTF	TRBV3-1/TRBV3-2	TRBJ1-2	.	17
CAWSPTGTYEQYF	TRBV30	TRBJ2-7	.	13
CASSTAWTGVMNTEAFF	TRBV6-2/TRBV6-3	TRBJ1-1	TRBD1	17
CASSYSGQRNQPQHF	TRBV6-2/TRBV6-3	TRBJ1-5	TRBD1	15
CASSIGGSYTDTQYF	TRBV19	TRBJ2-3	.	15
CASSEIVGQTYEQYF	TRBV10-1	TRBJ2-7	TRBD1	15
CASSFRLAGGVEQFF	TRBV11-3	TRBJ2-1	TRBD2	15
CASSFRAGPNEQFF	TRBV7-3	TRBJ2-1	TRBD2	14
CASSQDRYEQYF	TRBV7-9	TRBJ2-7	TRBD1	12
CASSVAKRDTPYNEQFF	TRBV9	TRBJ2-1	.	17
CASSPGTGRPYEQYF	TRBV5-4	TRBJ2-7	TRBD1	15
CARSFYSGNQPQHF	TRBV5-3	TRBJ1-5	.	14
CASSLPGSGEQFF	TRBV5-6	TRBJ2-1	.	13
CASSGGQGDTIYF	TRBV13	TRBJ1-3	TRBD1	13
CASSFRPGIEKLFF	TRBV27	TRBJ1-4	.	14